This T cell receptor beta chain came from a study of T cells in women clearing cervical HPV infection. Per germline, CDR1 DFQATT and CDR2 SNEGSKA (reference sequence). The CDR3 spans 14 residues. V was clipped by 1 base and J by 5 bases, with 13 bases between them. Only in-frame clones appear in the TCRdb table, and some are missing; sequencing was by immunoSEQ multiplex PCR. This sample's clone table lists about 39,000 clones. A note on this clone: The read halts 3 residues ahead of the CDR3 end, with the missing end drawn from the germline J gene.

The J gene is TRBJ2-3, the V gene TRBV20-1; possible D gene TRBD2, 5 bases. This receptor was taken from a woman between 18 and 69 years old with a cervical HPV16 infection that either progressed to CIN3+ or cleared (not recorded which). What was sequenced was blood buffy coat. The CDR3 loop reads CSARASSRGDTQYF. The covered CDR3 bases are TGCAGTGCTAGAGCCTCCTCCCGGGGAGATACG.